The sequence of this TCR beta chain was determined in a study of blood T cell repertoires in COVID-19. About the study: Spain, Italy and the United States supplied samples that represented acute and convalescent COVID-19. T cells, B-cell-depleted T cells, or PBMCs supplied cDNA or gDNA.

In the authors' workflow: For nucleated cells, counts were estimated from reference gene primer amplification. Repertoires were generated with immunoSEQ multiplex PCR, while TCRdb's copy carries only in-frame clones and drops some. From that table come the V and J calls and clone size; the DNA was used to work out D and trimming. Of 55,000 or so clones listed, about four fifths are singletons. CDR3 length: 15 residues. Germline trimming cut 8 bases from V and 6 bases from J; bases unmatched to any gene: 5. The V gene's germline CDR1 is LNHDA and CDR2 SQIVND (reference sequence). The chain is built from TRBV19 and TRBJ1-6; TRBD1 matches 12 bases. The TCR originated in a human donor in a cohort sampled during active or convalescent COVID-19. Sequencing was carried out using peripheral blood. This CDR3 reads CASETGQGANSPLHF. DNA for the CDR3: TGTGCCAGTGAAACGGGACAGGGGGCTAATTCACCCCTCCACTTT.